The rows below give T cell receptor beta chains drawn from one sample of a study of cytomegalovirus exposure and HLA in healthy donors. Generated by immunoSEQ multiplex PCR, the TCRdb table keeps only in-frame clones and is missing some. In the table there are around 150,000 clones, around three quarters of which are singletons. The sequenced sample was PBMCs. All receptors derive from a woman aged 40 to 50 in good health and CMV-seronegative. CDR3s include the opening cysteine and the closing phenylalanine or tryptophan. A D gene is named only where the DNA matches it firmly. Clone size is shown for a subset of rows, as once, few, many or a class of expanded clone.

abundance	j_gene	v_gene	d_gene	CDR3nt	CDR3aa
.	TRBJ2-3	TRBV6-5	.	TGTGCCAGCAGTTACTCGAGAGGACAGAGCACAGATACGCAGTATTTT	CASSYSRGQSTDTQYF
.	TRBJ1-2	TRBV19	.	TGTGCCAGTAGTATAGCCACCGGACCAACAGGAAATGGCTACACCTTC	CASSIATGPTGNGYTF
.	TRBJ1-1	TRBV5-1	.	TGCGCCAGCCGACTATTAGTGAACACTGAAGCTTTCTTT	CASRLLVNTEAFF
.	TRBJ2-1	TRBV18	.	TGTGCCAGCTCACCACCGTCGCTTTCGGGCTACAATGAGCAGTTCTTC	CASSPPSLSGYNEQFF
once	TRBJ2-7	TRBV13	TRBD1	TGTGCCACCCATCGGACAGGGGACATCTACGAGCAGTACTTC	CATHRTGDIYEQYF
few	TRBJ1-5	TRBV5-1	TRBD1	TGCGCCAGCAGCGTCGGGACAGGGCTAAATCAGCCCCAGCATTTT	CASSVGTGLNQPQHF
.	TRBJ1-6	TRBV5-4	.	TGTGCCAGCAGCTTGGACAGCTATAATTCACCCCTCCACTTT	CASSLDSYNSPLHF
few	TRBJ2-7	TRBV6-5	.	TGTGCCAGCAGCCGAATAGGGGTGGAGCAGTACTTC	CASSRIGVEQYF
.	TRBJ2-3	TRBV7-9	.	TGTGCCAGCAGCTTAATCGGACTCACAGATACGCAGTATTTT	CASSLIGLTDTQYF
.	TRBJ1-1	TRBV27	.	TGTGCCAGCAGTTTATCTGGAGGGGAACTGAACACTGAAGCTTTCTTT	CASSLSGGELNTEAFF
few	TRBJ2-2	TRBV19	TRBD1	TGTGCCAGTACCGGGACAGGGGGCTGGACCGGGGAGCTGTTTTTT	CASTGTGGWTGELFF
.	TRBJ2-6	TRBV7-8	.	TGTGCCAGCAGCTCTTACAGATCTGGGGCCAACGTCCTGACTTTC	CASSSYRSGANVLTF
.	TRBJ1-2	TRBV30	.	TGTGCCTGGACCCTCAGACCAGGGGAGAACTATGGCTACACCTTC	CAWTLRPGENYGYTF
.	TRBJ2-7	TRBV5-6	.	TGTGCCAGCAGCCAGGGACTGTCCTCCTACGAGCAGTACTTC	CASSQGLSSYEQYF
.	TRBJ1-1	TRBV5-4	.	TGTGCCAGCAGCTTGGACAGGACCGTCGAAGCTTTCTTT	CASSLDRTVEAFF
few	TRBJ2-5	TRBV10-2	TRBD1	TGCGCCAGCAGTGACCCGACAGGGCTTAGGGAGACCCAGTACTTC	CASSDPTGLRETQYF